Each of the 13 T cell receptor beta chains below was sequenced from the same sample in a study of T-cell reconstitution after alpha-beta-depleted transplantation in children. The TCRbeta library incorporated unique molecular identifiers. TCRdb re-analysed the PCR reads in MiXCR, keeping a single row per CDR3 protein. The table includes 27,000 or so distinct CDR3 sequences, roughly a sixth detected once. The sample consisted of PBMCs, mostly from graft donor cells, taken 60 days after TCRalphabeta/CD19-depleted stem cell transplant. The receptors come from a male patient aged 2 to 10 who had a stem cell transplant for acute lymphoblastic leukemia, so the T cells may come from the graft donor.

This clonotype was detected ten times or more. This chain links TRBV20-1 with TRBJ1-4; 8 bases agree with TRBD1. The germline V gene encodes CDR1 DFQATT and CDR2 SNEGSKA (reference sequence). The CDR3 is 13 residues long. V dropped 6 bases and J dropped 8; count of bases not matched to a gene: 8. The CDR3 DNA reads TGCAGTGCAATAGACAGGGGCGGAGAAAAACTGTTTTTT. This translates into CSAIDRGGEKLFF.

In regard to this clonotype: It may be a read error: a sequence one base away is much more abundant. The V and J genes are TRBV9 and TRBJ1-5; no clear D. Germline V gene data show CDR1 as SGDLS and CDR2 as YYNGEE. Trimming cost V 4 bases and J 6 bases, with 14 bases left between them. CDR3 size: 14 residues. For the CDR3, the DNA is TGTGCCAGCAGCCCAGAGCTCTACGGTCAGCCCCAGCATTTT. Its translation: CASSPELYGQPQHF. Full variable domain (remainder filled in from reference TRBV9 and TRBJ1-5): DSGVTQTPKHLITATGQRVTLRCSPRSGDLSVYWYQQSLDQGLQFLIQYYNGEERAKGNILERFSAQQFPDLHSELNLSSLELGDSALYFCASSPELYGQPQHFGDGTRLSIL.

The chain recombines TRBV28 with TRBJ2-3, with 7 positions matching TRBD1. Germline loops: CDR1 MDHEN, CDR2 SYDVKM. This CDR3 is 14 amino acids long. The trim removed 6 bases at V and 4 bases at J, leaving 7 bases unmatched. In nucleotides, the CDR3 is TGTGCCAGCAGCCGACAGGGATGGGCAGATACGCAGTATTTT. Translation: CASSRQGWADTQYF.

This clonotype appeared a few times. The chain links TRBV20-1 to TRBJ2-1; no definite D call. The germline CDR1 and CDR2 sequences are DFQATT and SNEGSKA (reference sequence). CDR3 length: 15 residues. Trimming stripped 4 bases from V and 5 bases from J, with 18 bases between. CDR3: CSAIKFSQTHNEQFF. CDR3 nucleotide sequence: TGCAGTGCTATAAAATTTAGCCAAACTCACAATGAGCAGTTCTTC.

This clonotype occurred a few times. The V and J genes are TRBV15 and TRBJ1-1; no reliable D call. From germline, CDR1 is LNHNV and CDR2 YYDKDF (reference sequence). The CDR3 consists of 12 residues. Trimming removed 5 bases from V and 5 bases from J, with 9 bases in between. The CDR3: CATSAGITEAFF. CDR3 sequence (DNA): TGTGCCACCAGCGCGGGTATAACTGAAGCTTTCTTT.

The table lists this clonotype with a few counts. The chain joins TRBV20-1 to TRBJ1-5; 10 bases are a match to TRBD1. V shed 0 bases, J shed 7 bases, and the junction held 6 bases outside the gene matches. Germline-derived CDR1 and CDR2 are DFQATT and SNEGSKA (reference sequence). The CDR3 loop spans 15 amino acids. The CDR3 spells CSARDWDRGGQPQHF. CDR3 DNA: TGCAGTGCTAGAGATTGGGACAGGGGAGGCCAGCCCCAGCATTTT.

The chain carries TRBV7-2 and TRBJ2-1; either TRBD1 or TRBD2 may supply D (5 bases each). From germline, CDR1 is SGHTA and CDR2 FQGNSA. Trimming stripped 4 bases from V and 6 bases from J, with 16 bases between. The CDR3 length is 15 residues. CDR3: CASSWVRAGGNEQFF. The DNA of the CDR3 is TGTGCCAGCAGCTGGGTACGGGCTGGGGGCAATGAGCAGTTCTTC. The whole variable domain, remainder taken from reference TRBV7-2 and TRBJ2-1, is GAGVSQSPSNKVTEKGKDVELRCDPISGHTALYWYRQSLGQGLEFLIYFQGNSAPDKSGLPSDRFSAERTGGSVSTLTIQRTQQEDSAVYLCASSWVRAGGNEQFFGPGTRLTVL.

This clonotype was counted at least ten times. The rearrangement uses TRBV4-2 and TRBJ2-2; TRBD2 agrees at 13 bases. The CDR3 covers 19 residues. Trimming took 3 bases from V and 6 from J; bases not matched to a gene: 13. Germline CDR1 is LGHNA and CDR2 is YNFKEQ. This chain's CDR3 is CASSQTIPGLAGIAGELFF. CDR3 bases: TGTGCCAGCAGCCAGACCATACCGGGACTAGCGGGAATCGCCGGGGAGCTGTTTTTT.

Ten or more counts support this clonotype. V usage is TRBV10-3 and J usage is TRBJ2-5; D is unresolved. The germline CDR1 and CDR2 sequences are ENHRY and SYGVKD. The CDR3 length is 15 residues. V shed 2 bases and J shed 2 bases, with 12 bases lying between them. CDR3 region: CAISEEQIGQETQYF. As DNA, the CDR3 is TGTGCCATCAGTGAGGAACAAATAGGTCAAGAGACCCAGTACTTC.

The chain combines TRBV7-8 with TRBJ2-3, with 8 bases fitting TRBD2. Germline values: CDR1 SGHVS, CDR2 FQNEAQ. The CDR3 runs to 18 residues. The ends lost 5 bases at V and 0 bases at J; junction bases unmatched: 13. The CDR3 DNA reads as TGTGCCAGCAGCAAAATAACCTCCGCTAGCGGGAGCACAGATACGCAGTATTTT. Translated, it gives CASSKITSASGSTDTQYF.

The chain employs TRBV7-9 and TRBJ1-2; the D is unclear. CDR1 and CDR2 (germline): SEHNR, FQNEAQ (reference sequence). CDR3 length: 13 residues. Trimming cost V 1 base and J 2 bases, with 5 bases left between them. CDR3 nucleotides: TGTGCCAGCAGCTTAGAGGAGAACTATGGCTACACCTTC. It yields the protein CASSLEENYGYTF.

This clonotype was detected a few times. This chain joins TRBV9 and TRBJ1-2, with a weak D call TRBD1 (6 bases). This CDR3 is 15 amino acids long. With 4 bases removed from V and 6 bases from J, the gap between germline ends came to 19 bases. CDR1 is SGDLS and CDR2 is YYNGEE in the germline V gene. The CDR3 bases are TGTGCCAGCAGCCCAAGGATCGGAGGGGGGAATGGCTACACCTTC. Translation gives CASSPRIGGGNGYTF.

Many counts were recorded for this clonotype. The rearrangement uses TRBV29-1 and TRBJ1-3; D is undetermined. The CDR3 is 14 amino acids. Trimming pared 7 bases from V and 1 base from J, leaving 14 bases between. From germline, CDR1 is SQVTM and CDR2 ANQGSEA. For the CDR3, the DNA is TGCAGCGCCATGGTGGGTAGTTCTGGAAACACCATATATTTT. Amino acid sequence: CSAMVGSSGNTIYF. Complete variable domain (other parts from reference TRBV29-1 and TRBJ1-3): SAVISQKPSRDICQRGTSLTIQCQVDSQVTMMFWYRQQPGQSLTLIATANQGSEATYESGFVIDKFPISRPNLTFSTLTVSNMSPEDSSIYLCSAMVGSSGNTIYFGEGSWLTVV.